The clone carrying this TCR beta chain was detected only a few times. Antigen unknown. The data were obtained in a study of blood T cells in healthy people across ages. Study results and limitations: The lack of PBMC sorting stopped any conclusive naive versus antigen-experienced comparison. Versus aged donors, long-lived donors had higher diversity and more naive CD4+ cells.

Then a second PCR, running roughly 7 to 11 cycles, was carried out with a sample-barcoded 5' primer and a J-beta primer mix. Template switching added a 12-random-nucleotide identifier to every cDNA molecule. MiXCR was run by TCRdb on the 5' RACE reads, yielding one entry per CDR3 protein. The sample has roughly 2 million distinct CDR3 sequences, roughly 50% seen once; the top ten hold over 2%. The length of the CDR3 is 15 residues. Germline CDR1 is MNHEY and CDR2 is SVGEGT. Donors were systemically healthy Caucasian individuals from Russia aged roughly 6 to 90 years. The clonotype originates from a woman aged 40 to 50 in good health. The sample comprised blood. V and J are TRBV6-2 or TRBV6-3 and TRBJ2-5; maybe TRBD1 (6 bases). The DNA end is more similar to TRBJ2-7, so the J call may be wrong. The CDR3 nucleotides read TGTGCCAGCAGTTGGGGAATTGGGACATCTTACGAGCAGTACTTC. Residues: CASSWGIGTSYEQYF.